These T cell receptor beta chains were read from a single sample in a study of glioma-infiltrating T cells after dendritic cell vaccination. TCRdb's copy holds only in-frame clones and misses some; the assay was immunoSEQ multiplex PCR. The sample lists over 90,000 clones, roughly 81% occurring once. The sample here was blood, taken before dendritic cell vaccination. The receptors derive from a human donor with glioblastoma. Each CDR3 is given with its conserved first and last residue. The order of the fields is D gene, J gene, clone size, V gene, CDR3 protein, CDR3 DNA. The D gene is left open where the match is weak. Clone size is stated in some rows and not others, as once, few, many or a class when expanded.

>NA|TRBJ1-2|few|TRBV4-3
CASSQDPRANYGYTF
TGCGCCAGCAGCCAAGATCCCAGGGCCAACTATGGCTACACCTTC
>NA|TRBJ1-5|NA|TRBV27
CASSSGGGNQPQHF
TGTGCCAGCAGTTCCGGAGGCGGCAATCAGCCCCAGCATTTT
>TRBD1|TRBJ2-1|NA|TRBV4-1
CASSPGQGRNEQFF
TGCGCCAGCAGCCCGGGACAGGGGAGGAATGAGCAGTTCTTC
>NA|TRBJ2-7|NA|TRBV5-8
CASSLVGRGASEQYF
TGTGCCAGCAGCTTGGTAGGCAGGGGGGCTTCCGAGCAGTACTTC
>TRBD1|TRBJ1-1|NA|TRBV9
CASTPGQGGQEAFF
TGTGCCAGCACCCCAGGACAGGGAGGTCAAGAAGCTTTCTTT
>NA|TRBJ2-3|NA|TRBV5-1
CASSLAGSTDTQYF
TGCGCCAGCAGCTTGGCCGGTAGCACAGATACGCAGTATTTT
>NA|TRBJ2-3|once|TRBV18
CASSLTARVDTQYF
TGTGCCAGCTCACTAACGGCCAGGGTAGATACGCAGTATTTT
>NA|TRBJ2-5|NA|TRBV11-2
CASSSLDRRTQYF
TGTGCCAGCAGCTCGTTAGACCGGAGGACCCAGTACTTC
>NA|TRBJ1-1|NA|TRBV19
CASSINPQVKAFF
TGTGCCAGTAGTATAAACCCGCAGGTTAAAGCTTTCTTT
>TRBD2|TRBJ2-1|NA|TRBV9
CASTLGLAGNNEQFF
TGTGCCAGCACCTTGGGACTAGCGGGGAACAATGAGCAGTTCTTC
>NA|TRBJ2-4|NA|TRBV7-9
CASSLVGPRTKNIQYF
TGTGCCAGCAGCTTAGTAGGTCCTAGAACCAAAAACATTCAGTACTTC
>TRBD2|TRBJ2-7|NA|TRBV6-1
CASSWTSGVAYEQYF
TGTGCCAGCAGTTGGACTAGCGGGGTGGCCTACGAGCAGTACTTC
>NA|TRBJ2-3|NA|TRBV2
CASKQGRSRLTDTQYF
TGTGCCAGCAAGCAGGGGCGGAGCCGGCTCACAGATACGCAGTATTTT
>NA|TRBJ1-2|NA|TRBV9
CASSERVIPINYGYTF
TGTGCCAGCAGCGAACGAGTGATCCCTATTAACTATGGCTACACCTTC
>NA|TRBJ1-3|NA|TRBV10-3
CAIKANGGNTIYF
TGTGCCATCAAGGCGAACGGGGGAAACACCATATATTTT
>TRBD1|TRBJ1-4|few|TRBV7-2
CASSFVGDRTINEKLFF
TGTGCCAGCAGCTTCGTAGGGGACAGGACCATCAACGAAAAACTGTTTTTT
>NA|TRBJ1-6|NA|TRBV6-1
CASSEEFGAGYNSPLHF
TGTGCCAGCAGTGAAGAATTTGGTGCCGGGTATAATTCACCCCTCCACTTT
>TRBD1|TRBJ1-6|once|TRBV7-8
CASSPGTGDNSPLHF
TGTGCCAGCAGCCCCGGGACAGGCGACAATTCACCCCTCCACTTT
>TRBD1|TRBJ1-1|NA|TRBV7-6
CASSPNLQTGGAEAFF
TGTGCCAGCAGCCCTAATCTTCAGACAGGGGGGGCTGAAGCTTTCTTT
>NA|TRBJ2-7|NA|TRBV7-8
CASSLRVRESSYEQYF
TGTGCCAGCAGCTTAAGAGTGAGAGAAAGCTCCTACGAGCAGTACTTC
>NA|TRBJ2-3|once|TRBV5-4
CASSPPGRGPRDTQYF
TGTGCCAGCAGCCCTCCAGGGCGGGGGCCCAGAGATACGCAGTATTTT
>TRBD1|TRBJ1-2|NA|TRBV9
CASSPRTGPVLYTF
TGTGCCAGCAGCCCCCGGACAGGCCCCGTTTTGTACACCTTC
>NA|TRBJ2-3|NA|TRBV6-1
CASKSVGRTDTQYF
TGTGCCAGCAAGTCGGTGGGGCGCACAGATACGCAGTATTTT
>NA|TRBJ1-1|once|TRBV6-1
CASTLSLNTEAFF
TGTGCCAGCACCCTGAGTTTGAACACTGAAGCTTTCTTT
>TRBD1|TRBJ1-5|NA|TRBV5-1
CASSAGTGAGSNQPQHF
TGCGCCAGCAGCGCAGGGACAGGGGCTGGTAGCAATCAGCCCCAGCATTTT
>NA|TRBJ2-7|few|TRBV7-2
CASSPQSLSYEQYF
TGTGCCAGCAGCCCACAAAGTCTCTCCTACGAGCAGTACTTC
>TRBD1|TRBJ1-5|NA|TRBV4-1
CASSPRDSTRNQPQHF
TGCGCCAGCAGCCCCCGGGACAGTACCCGCAATCAGCCCCAGCATTTT
>TRBD1|TRBJ2-3|NA|TRBV6-5
CASSYGQGGTDTQYF
TGTGCCAGCAGTTACGGACAGGGAGGCACAGATACGCAGTATTTT
>TRBD2|TRBJ2-3|NA|TRBV5-1
CASSPPAGDTDTQYF
TGCGCCAGCAGCCCCCCGGCGGGGGACACAGATACGCAGTATTTT
>NA|TRBJ2-1|NA|TRBV7-2
CASSFAWGRDNEQFF
TGTGCCAGCAGCTTTGCGTGGGGGCGGGACAATGAGCAGTTCTTC
>TRBD1|TRBJ2-7|NA|TRBV9
CASSPGQYYEQYF
TGTGCCAGCAGCCCGGGACAGTACTACGAGCAGTACTTC
>TRBD2|TRBJ2-3|NA|TRBV4-2
CASSLTGTSRSTDTQYF
TGTGCCAGCAGCCTGACCGGGACTAGCAGAAGCACAGATACGCAGTATTTT